Below, 18 T cell receptor beta chains from the same sample are listed, as sequenced in a study of T cells in Graves' hyperthyroidism and ophthalmopathy. Regions amplified from RNA transcripts were the TCR beta CDR3 regions. When the TCR CDR3 underwent first-round RT-PCR, the HTBI primer set was used. TCRdb ran MiXCR on the multiplex PCR reads and lists one entry per CDR3 protein. The table has some 380,000 distinct CDR3 sequences, about 14% seen once; the top ten hold about a fifth. The sample consisted of blood. These receptors all come from a man aged 30-40 years with Graves' hyperthyroidism that later progressed to Graves' ophthalmopathy.

The rearrangement joins TRBV6-1 to TRBJ2-3, with unresolved D. Trimming removed 6 bases at V and 0 bases at J, with 7 bases between. Germline values: CDR1 MNHNS, CDR2 SASEGT. The CDR3 totals 13 residues. The CDR3 is CASSHSSTDTQYF. The CDR3 nucleotides are TGTGCCAGCAGCCATAGTAGCACAGATACGCAGTATTTT.

The chain recombines TRBV29-1 with TRBJ1-1; unclear D gene. The CDR3 length is 8 residues. CDR1 is SQVTM, CDR2 ANQGSEA, per germline. CDR3 in amino acids: CSFTEAFF. Here the CDR3 DNA reads TGCAGTTTTACTGAAGCTTTCTTT.

The chain combines TRBV24-1 with TRBJ2-7; perhaps TRBD1 as D (5 bases). CDR1 is KGHDR and CDR2 is SFDVKD in the germline V gene. The length of the CDR3 is 12 residues. V was pared by 9 bases and J by 1 base, with 9 bases between. The CDR3: CATQGPSYEQYF. The CDR3, as DNA: TGTGCCACCCAGGGTCCTTCCTACGAGCAGTACTTC.

This clonotype was counted only a few times. V is TRBV27 and J is TRBJ2-1, with D uncertain. Trimming left V 0 bases short and J 3 bases short, with 9 bases between. Germline values: CDR1 MNHEY, CDR2 SMNVEV (reference sequence). This CDR3 spans 15 amino acids. The CDR3 loop reads CASSLSGHNYNEQFF. The CDR3 DNA follows: TGTGCCAGCAGTTTATCGGGTCACAACTACAATGAGCAGTTCTTC.

Ten or more counts support this clonotype. The V gene is TRBV20-1, the J gene TRBJ2-7; a weak D match, TRBD2 (5 bases). The CDR3 loop spans 16 amino acids. Germline V lookup: CDR1 DFQATT, CDR2 SNEGSKA (reference sequence). Trimming left V 3 bases short and J 7 bases short, with 25 bases between. CDR3 sequence (DNA): TGCAGTGCTAGCCCCTTTAGCGCGACTGCCCTAATTGAGCAGTACTTC. It codes for CSASPFSATALIEQYF.

This clonotype was counted ten times or more. This rearrangement joins TRBV11-3 to TRBJ1-1; D is uncertain. The CDR3 has 15 amino acids. V was shortened by 4 bases and J by 3 bases, with 15 bases between the two germline ends. CDR1 and CDR2 from the germline V gene are SGHNT and YENEEA. The CDR3 coding sequence is TGTGCCAGCAGCTCTCCCCGGGATCGGGACACTGAAGCTTTCTTT. This sequence encodes CASSSPRDRDTEAFF. The variable domain in full, completed from reference TRBV11-3 and TRBJ1-1, reads EAGVVQSPRYKIIEKKQPVAFWCNPISGHNTLYWYLQNLGQGPELLIRYENEEAVDDSQLPKDRFSAERLKGVDSTLKIQPAELGDSAVYLCASSSPRDRDTEAFFGQGTRLTVV.

This clonotype was detected ten times or more. The V call is TRBV15, the J call TRBJ1-4, with 7 bases matching TRBD1. This CDR3 region has 19 residues. V was pared by 2 bases and J by 3 bases, with 15 bases of the junction left unmatched. Germline V CDR1 and CDR2: LNHNV, YYDKDF (reference sequence). CDR3 sequence (DNA): TGTGCCACCAGCAGACTTAGGACAGGTCCTTCGAGGGCTAATGAAAAACTGTTTTTT. Translated, it gives CATSRLRTGPSRANEKLFF.

The chain combines TRBV30 with TRBJ2-7, with TRBD1 matching 9 bases. Germline values: CDR1 GTSNPN, CDR2 SVGIG (reference sequence). There are 14 residues in the CDR3. V trimming: 4 bases; J trimming: 3 bases; junction bases outside the gene matches: 7. The CDR3 reads CAWTLPTGGYEQYF. DNA of the CDR3: TGTGCCTGGACCCTGCCGACAGGGGGCTACGAGCAGTACTTC.

This clonotype showed up many times. The chain carries TRBV5-1 and TRBJ2-7; 7 positions match TRBD2. Germline trimming cut 1 base from V and 5 bases from J; bases unmatched to any gene: 12. Germline V gene sequence: CDR1 SGHRS, CDR2 YFSETQ. The CDR3 spans 16 residues. This chain's CDR3 is CASSLQGGEGIDEQYF. CDR3 bases: TGCGCCAGCAGCTTGCAAGGTGGGGAGGGAATCGACGAGCAGTACTTC.

The chain carries TRBV19 and TRBJ1-2; a weak D match, TRBD1 (5 bases). The V gene's germline CDR1 is LNHDA and CDR2 SQIVND (reference sequence). The CDR3 is 13 amino acids. V lost 5 bases and J lost 2, with 9 bases in between. The CDR3 DNA reads TGTGCCAGTAGTGCACAGGAAAACTATGGCTACACCTTC. Protein sequence: CASSAQENYGYTF. Using reference TRBV19 and TRBJ1-2 for the parts outside the CDR3, the full variable domain is DGGITQSPKYLFRKEGQNVTLSCEQNLNHDAMYWYRQDPGQGLRLIYYSQIVNDFQKGDIAEGYSVSREKKESFPLTVTSAQKNPTAFYLCASSAQENYGYTFGSGTRLTVV.

The chain has TRBV29-1 and TRBJ2-2, with D unresolved. V was cut by 5 bases and J by 6 bases, with 16 bases left in between. Per germline, CDR1 SQVTM and CDR2 ANQGSEA. This CDR3 spans 14 amino acids. The CDR3, as DNA: TGCAGCGTTAATGTCGTGGGAATCCCCGGGGAGCTGTTTTTT. It yields the protein CSVNVVGIPGELFF.

This clonotype was picked up a small number of times. This chain uses TRBV20-1 with TRBJ2-7; 10 nucleotides agree with TRBD2. CDR1 and CDR2 from the germline V gene are DFQATT and SNEGSKA (reference sequence). J was trimmed by 3 bases and V by 3 bases; bases with no gene match: 5. This CDR3 spans 14 amino acids. The CDR3 loop reads CSASRLAGDYEQYF. The CDR3 region has the DNA TGCAGTGCTAGCCGCCTAGCGGGGGACTACGAGCAGTACTTC.

This clonotype has just a few counts. The chain uses TRBV20-1 and TRBJ2-1; D remains ambiguous. The CDR3 consists of 11 residues. Trimming pared 6 bases from V and 9 bases from J, leaving 12 bases between. Germline V CDR1 and CDR2: DFQATT, SNEGSKA (reference sequence). The DNA for the CDR3 is TGCAGTGCCCTCTTTTTGGGTGAGCAGTTCTTC. Protein: CSALFLGEQFF.

This clonotype was seen more than once but under ten times. The rearrangement joins TRBV3-1 to TRBJ2-3, with 7 bases that match TRBD1. V shed 3 bases and J 0 bases; nucleotides not matched to a gene: 3. The CDR3 sequence is 15 residues long. Germline CDR1 is LGHDT and CDR2 is YNNKEL (reference sequence). CDR3 in amino acids: CASSHGTASTDTQYF. Written as DNA, the CDR3 is TGTGCCAGCAGCCACGGGACAGCCAGCACAGATACGCAGTATTTT.

This clonotype was detected ten times or more. This chain links TRBV2 with TRBJ1-1, with a possible D match to TRBD1 (5 bases). Germline V gene lookup returns CDR1 SNHLY and CDR2 FYNNEI. This CDR3 region has 12 residues. CDR3 bases: TGTGCTGAGGGGAGAAAAGGCACTGAAGCTTTCTTT. Its protein product is CAEGRKGTEAFF.

This clonotype was counted a single time. This may be a read error: a much more frequent sequence differs by one nucleotide. This chain uses TRBV27 with TRBJ2-3, with D unresolved. This CDR3 is 14 amino acids long. Per the germline V gene, CDR1 is MNHEY and CDR2 is SMNVEV (reference sequence). In DNA form, the CDR3 reads TGTGCCGGCAGTCTCGGGCTGCGCACAGATACGCAGTATTTT. Its protein product is CAGSLGLRTDTQYF.

This clonotype was recorded at least ten times. The chain is built from TRBV12-3 or TRBV12-4 and TRBJ2-2; possibly TRBD1 or TRBD2 for D (5 bases each). The CDR3 is 13 amino acids. Trimming shortened V by 3 bases and J by 6 bases, and 8 bases separated the two germline ends. The CDR3 region is CASSFQGPGELFF. The CDR3, as DNA: TGTGCCAGCAGTTTTCAGGGACCCGGGGAGCTGTTTTTT.

This chain connects TRBV5-8 to TRBJ2-1; D might be TRBD2 (7 bases). The CDR3 runs to 14 residues. Trimming removed 2 bases at V and 9 bases at J, with 15 bases between. Germline CDR1 reads SGHTS; CDR2 reads YDEGEE. The CDR3 nucleotides read TGTGCCAGCAGCTTCTGGGGGGGGGCGGGTGAGCAGTTCTTC. As protein: CASSFWGGAGEQFF.